This TCR beta chain was obtained from a study of neurological immune-mediated disorders. Indicated time point: longitudinal time-point 1 (baseline). By 5'RACE with 10-nucleotide random UMIs, the cDNA was made. Over 160 million TCR-beta sequences from 15-18 subjects came out of each sequencing run. Using its own MiXCR run on the 5' RACE reads, TCRdb lists one record per CDR3 protein. The table has some 54,000 distinct CDR3 sequences, 9.5% to 12% seen once. This clonotype was detected ten times or more. Its antigen is as yet unknown. Study-wide results and caveats: No expanded-clone CDR3 amino acid sequence recurred across subjects, suggesting private TCR-beta repertoires.

The CDR3 has 14 amino acids. Germline loops: CDR1 LGHNA, CDR2 YSLEER. V was pared by 4 bases and J by 9 bases, with 13 bases between. The chain is built from TRBV4-3 and TRBJ1-6; the D is unclear. The TCR sequence derives from a male donor with HTLV-1-associated myelopathy (HAM/TSP). The sequenced sample was PBMCs. The CDR3, as DNA: TGCGCCAGCAGCCTAAAGGGTGGGGTTTCACCCCTCCACTTT. Translation: CASSLKGGVSPLHF.